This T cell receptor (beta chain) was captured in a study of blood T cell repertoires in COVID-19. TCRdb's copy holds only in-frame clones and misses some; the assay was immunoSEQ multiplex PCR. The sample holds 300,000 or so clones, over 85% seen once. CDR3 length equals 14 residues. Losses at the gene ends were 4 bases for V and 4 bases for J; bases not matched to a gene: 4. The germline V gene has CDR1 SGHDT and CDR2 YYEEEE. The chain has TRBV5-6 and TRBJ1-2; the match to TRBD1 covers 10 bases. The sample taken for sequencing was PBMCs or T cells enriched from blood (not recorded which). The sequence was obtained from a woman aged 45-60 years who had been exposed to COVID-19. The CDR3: CASSPTGGIYGYTF. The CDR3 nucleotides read TGTGCCAGCAGCCCGACAGGGGGCATCTATGGCTACACCTTC.